The 24 T cell receptor beta chains presented below share a single source sample, sequenced in a study of blood T cells in healthy people across ages. Next came a second PCR, run for about 7 to 12 cycles, which used a sample-barcoded 5' primer along with a J-beta primer mix. Via MiXCR, TCRdb re-called the 5' RACE reads, giving one row per CDR3 protein. Here the sample spans some 760,000 distinct CDR3 sequences, 25% being singletons. These data are also associated with another study on T cells of mothers and their children.

The sequenced sample consisted of blood. Receptor source: a boy between 5 and 17 years old in good health.

This clonotype was seen a handful of times. The gene calls are TRBV6-5 and TRBJ2-5; the D gene is possibly TRBD2 (5 bases). Judging by the DNA end, TRBJ2-1 fits better; the J call may be wrong. The CDR3 contains 14 residues. The germline V gene has CDR1 MNHEY and CDR2 SVGAGI. CDR3 in amino acids: CASRGMNGGNEQFF. In nucleotides, the CDR3 is TGTGCCAGCCGAGGGATGAATGGTGGCAATGAGCAGTTCTTC.

This chain uses TRBV9 with TRBJ2-3; no definite D call. Germline CDR1 and CDR2: SGDLS and YYNGEE. The CDR3 loop spans 13 amino acids. Trimming removed 4 bases from V and 4 bases from J, with 10 bases in between. The DNA of the CDR3 is TGTGCCAGCAGCCCGGGCCCCCCAGATACGCAGTATTTT. This translates into CASSPGPPDTQYF.

In this sample, this clonotype turned up a few times. The chain combines TRBV9 with TRBJ2-5; D possibly uses TRBD1 or TRBD2 (5 bases each). The J call could be wrong; TRBJ2-1 is a better fit for the DNA end. The CDR3 sequence is 13 residues long. Germline CDR1 SGDLS, CDR2 YYNGEE. CDR3 sequence: CASSGDGYNEQFF. CDR3 sequence (DNA): TGTGCCAGCAGCGGGGACGGCTACAATGAGCAGTTCTTC.

This chain joins TRBV29-1 and TRBJ1-2; 7 nucleotides agree with TRBD1. The CDR3 runs to 13 residues. The germline V gene encodes CDR1 SQVTM and CDR2 ANQGSEA. Trimming removed 4 bases from V and 0 bases from J; junction bases left unmatched: 2. The CDR3 coding sequence is TGCAGCGTTGTGACAGGGTCTAACTATGGCTACACCTTC. The encoded protein is CSVVTGSNYGYTF. Combining the CDR3 with reference TRBV29-1 and TRBJ1-2 gives the whole variable domain SAVISQKPSRDICQRGTSLTIQCQVDSQVTMMFWYRQQPGQSLTLIATANQGSEATYESGFVIDKFPISRPNLTFSTLTVSNMSPEDSSIYLCSVVTGSNYGYTFGSGTRLTVV.

This clonotype has a handful of counts. This chain joins TRBV7-2 and TRBJ2-5, with a weak D call TRBD1 (6 bases). V lost 8 bases and J lost 4, with 14 bases in between. CDR3 length: 13 residues. The germline CDR1 and CDR2 sequences are SGHTA and FQGNSA. CDR3: CASGQTPIETQYF. The CDR3 bases are TGTGCCAGCGGACAGACTCCTATAGAGACCCAGTACTTC.

V and J are TRBV19 and TRBJ2-4, with 14 bases that match TRBD2. The length of the CDR3 is 16 residues. After removal of 3 bases from V and 11 bases from J, the junction contained 9 bases not matched to a gene. Germline-derived CDR1 and CDR2 are LNHDA and SQIVND (reference sequence). In DNA, the CDR3 is TGTGCCAGTAGTATCGGGGGGACTAGCGGGAGTGTCGTTCAGTACTTC. It yields the protein CASSIGGTSGSVVQYF.

This chain connects TRBV6-5 to TRBJ2-2; 9 bases align to TRBD1. The CDR3 extends over 14 amino acids. Trimming removed 6 bases from V and 5 bases from J; junction bases left unmatched: 4. Germline V lookup: CDR1 MNHEY, CDR2 SVGAGI. The CDR3 here is CASRSQGATGELFF. The CDR3 DNA follows: TGTGCCAGCAGATCACAGGGGGCGACCGGGGAGCTGTTTTTT.

This chain links TRBV4-1 with TRBJ2-7; D may correspond to TRBD1 or TRBD2 (6 bases each). The germline gives CDR1 MGHRA, CDR2 YSYEKL. The V end lost 3 bases, the J end lost 12 bases, and 24 bases lay between the germline ends. The CDR3 covers 15 residues. The CDR3 loop is CASSQARLSGDSLYF. The CDR3 DNA follows: TGCGCCAGCAGCCAGGCACGTTTGTCAGGGGACTCCTTGTACTTC.

The chain links TRBV13 to TRBJ2-6; TRBD1 matches 8 bases. CDR1 is PRHDT and CDR2 is FYEKMQ in the germline V gene (reference sequence). The CDR3 has 18 residues. J was trimmed by 0 bases and V by 4 bases; bases with no gene match: 8. The CDR3 nucleotides are TGTGCCAGCAGCTGGGTGGGACAGGTGAACTCTGGGGCCAACGTCCTGACTTTC. This gives the protein CASSWVGQVNSGANVLTF.

This clonotype has a handful of counts. The chain uses TRBV28 and TRBJ2-4; possible D gene TRBD1, 6 bases. This CDR3 has 13 residues. The V end lost 6 bases, the J end lost 6 bases, and 12 bases lay between the germline ends. Germline CDR1 and CDR2: MDHEN and SYDVKM. The CDR3 nucleotides read TGTGCCAGCAGCATCACAGGGCCAAACATTCAGTACTTC. It codes for CASSITGPNIQYF.

This sequence joins TRBV4-1 and TRBJ2-7, with D perhaps TRBD1 (6 bases). CDR3 length: 14 amino acids. V lost 3 bases to trimming and J lost 1 base, with 10 bases between them. Germline CDR1 MGHRA, CDR2 YSYEKL. The CDR3 region has the DNA TGCGCCAGCAGCCACTCCAGGGGTTCCTACGAGCAGTACTTC. Amino acid sequence: CASSHSRGSYEQYF.

A few counts support this clonotype. This chain connects TRBV29-1 to TRBJ2-3; TRBD1 might be the D (5 bases). Trimming pared 3 bases from V and 2 bases from J, leaving 9 bases between. The CDR3 has 13 amino acids. From germline, CDR1 is SQVTM and CDR2 ANQGSEA. CDR3 bases: TGCAGCGTTGATGACAGCTACACAGATACGCAGTATTTT. Its translation is CSVDDSYTDTQYF.

This clonotype was counted between two and nine times. The rearrangement links TRBV28 to TRBJ2-5, with D unresolved. The DNA end is a closer match to TRBJ2-7, so the J assignment may be wrong. The CDR3 sequence is 14 residues long. Germline loops: CDR1 MDHEN, CDR2 SYDVKM. The CDR3 spells CASSSRLLLNEQYF. DNA of the CDR3: TGTGCCAGCAGTTCCAGACTCCTACTTAACGAGCAGTACTTC.

This clonotype was picked up a small number of times. At one end the junction does not follow the germline gene, possibly because of a read error. This chain links TRBV3-1 with TRBJ2-5; the match to TRBD2 covers 8 bases. CDR1 and CDR2 (germline): LGHDT, YNNKEL (reference sequence). The CDR3 is 15 amino acids. CDR3 region: CASSQDAGLVETRYF. CDR3 DNA sequence: TGTGCCAGCAGCCAAGATGCGGGACTAGTAGAGACCCGGTACTTC.

The sample holds a few counts of this clonotype. The V call is TRBV13, the J call TRBJ1-1, with TRBD1 as a possible D gene (6 bases). The CDR3 contains 17 residues. Trimming removed 1 base from V and 5 bases from J, with 20 bases in between. Germline CDR1 is PRHDT and CDR2 is FYEKMQ (reference sequence). The DNA for the CDR3 is TGTGCCAGCAGCTTAGTTTGGGGGGGCGCAGGAAAGACTGAAGCTTTCTTT. Translating gives CASSLVWGGAGKTEAFF. Full variable domain (rest looked up from reference TRBV13 and TRBJ1-1): AAGVIQSPRHLIKEKRETATLKCYPIPRHDTVYWYQQGPGQDPQFLISFYEKMQSDKGSIPDRFSAQQFSDYHSELNMSSLELGDSALYFCASSLVWGGAGKTEAFFGQGTRLTVV.

J is TRBJ1-2 and V is TRBV19; 8 nucleotides match TRBD1. Germline values: CDR1 LNHDA, CDR2 SQIVND (reference sequence). The CDR3 is 15 amino acids. Trimming took 5 bases from V and 1 from J; bases not matched to a gene: 6. The CDR3 is CASSDDRGFNYGYTF. Here the CDR3 DNA reads TGTGCCAGTAGTGACGACAGGGGTTTTAACTATGGCTACACCTTC.

This rearrangement joins TRBV12-3 or TRBV12-4 to TRBJ1-6, with unresolved D. V shed 6 bases and J shed 12 bases, with 18 bases lying between them. There are 14 residues in the CDR3. CDR3 nucleotides: TGTGCCAGCAGACGGGAGGAACCGCGGAGACCCCTCCACTTT. This translates into CASRREEPRRPLHF.

The genes are TRBV27 and TRBJ2-5, with a possible D match to TRBD1 (7 bases). Trimming took 7 bases from V and 4 from J, leaving 13 bases between them. Germline CDR1 is MNHEY and CDR2 is SMNVEV (reference sequence). The CDR3 loop spans 13 amino acids. For the CDR3, the DNA is TGTGCCAGCAAAAACAGGGGAGGAGAGACCCAGTACTTC. It yields the protein CASKNRGGETQYF.

This chain connects TRBV10-2 to TRBJ2-7; D not certain. The germline gives CDR1 WSHSY, CDR2 SAAADI. Deletions cut 7 bases from V and 6 bases from J, with 13 bases between. The CDR3 contains 12 residues. CDR3 sequence (DNA): TGCGCCAGCATACGTGATCCGGGCGAGCAGTACTTC. Translation gives CASIRDPGEQYF.

This clonotype has just a few counts. A junction boundary mismatches the germline segment, possibly from a read error. The chain employs TRBV11-2 and TRBJ2-4; the D is unclear. Germline V CDR1 and CDR2: SGHAT, FQNNGV. CDR3 length equals 13 residues. In nucleotides, the CDR3 is TGTGCCAGCAGCTTAGAAGCCAGAAACATTCAGTACTTC. Its translation: CASSLEARNIQYF. The variable domain in full, completed from reference TRBV11-2 and TRBJ2-4, reads EAGVAQSPRYKIIEKRQSVAFWCNPISGHATLYWYQQILGQGPKLLIQFQNNGVVDDSQLPKDRFSAERLKGVDSTLKIQPAKLEDSAVYLCASSLEARNIQYFGAGTRLSVL.

About this clonotype itself: The junction does not match germline at one end; this may be a read error. V gene TRBV12-3 or TRBV12-4 combines with J gene TRBJ2-3; 8 bases align to TRBD2. This CDR3 is built from 17 residues. In nucleotides, the CDR3 is TGTGCCAGCAGTCCCTATTATAGCGGGGCCAGAACAGATACGCAATATTTT. This translates into CASSPYYSGARTDTQYF.

The J gene is TRBJ2-1, the V gene TRBV28, with 11 bases that match TRBD1. Germline-derived CDR1 and CDR2 are MDHEN and SYDVKM. CDR3 length equals 15 residues. Trimming at V came to 3 bases and at J to 7 bases, leaving 5 bases not matched to a gene. The CDR3 region is CASSFRDRGWNEQFF. Written as DNA, the CDR3 is TGTGCCAGCAGTTTCAGGGACAGGGGGTGGAATGAGCAGTTCTTC.

This clonotype was seen a handful of times. The chain couples TRBV7-9 to TRBJ1-4; D is uncertain. The CDR3 totals 13 residues. The germline V and J ends were trimmed by 5 bases and 4 bases, with 8 bases remaining between them. CDR1 and CDR2 from the germline V gene are SEHNR and FQNEAQ (reference sequence). CDR3 in amino acids: CASSPSGNEKLFF. Here the CDR3 DNA reads TGTGCCAGCAGCCCTTCGGGTAATGAAAAACTGTTTTTT.

The chain links TRBV5-1 to TRBJ1-6, with 7 bases fitting TRBD1. CDR3 length: 16 residues. Germline trimming cut 0 bases from V and 9 bases from J; bases unmatched to any gene: 9. Germline CDR1 and CDR2: SGHRS and YFSETQ. This CDR3 is CASSLVGDRWGSPLHF. As DNA, the CDR3 is TGCGCCAGCAGCTTGGTCGGGGACAGATGGGGTTCACCCCTCCACTTT.